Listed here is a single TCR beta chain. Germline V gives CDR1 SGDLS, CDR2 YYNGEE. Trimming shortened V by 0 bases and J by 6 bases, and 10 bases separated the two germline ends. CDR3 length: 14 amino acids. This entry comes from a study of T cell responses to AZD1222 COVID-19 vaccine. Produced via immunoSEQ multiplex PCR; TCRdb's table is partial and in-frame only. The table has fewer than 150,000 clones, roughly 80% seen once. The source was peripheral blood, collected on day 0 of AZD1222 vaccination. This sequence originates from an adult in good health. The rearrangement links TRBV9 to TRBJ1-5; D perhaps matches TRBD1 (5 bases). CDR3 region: CASSVEGMSQPQHF. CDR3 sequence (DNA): TGTGCCAGCAGCGTAGAGGGGATGTCTCAGCCCCAGCATTTT.